This TCR beta chain originates from a study of lymphopenia after photon versus proton radiotherapy. The repertoire was sequenced with immunoSEQ multiplex PCR; TCRdb's copy has only in-frame clones and lacks some. Counted here are 60,000 to 75,000 clones, roughly 87% occurring once; the ten biggest clones make up 10% to 15%. Study-wide results and caveats: Under photons, naive T cells and diversity fell while effector/memory populations rose.

Comment on this clone: Its specificity is not known.

Looked up from germline, CDR1 is SGHRS and CDR2 is YFSETQ. V lost 1 base to trimming and J lost 0 bases, with 9 bases between them. The CDR3 is 15 residues long. This TCR derives from a man older than 75 with esophageal cancer. The chain uses TRBV5-1 and TRBJ2-3; D might be TRBD2 (6 bases). The sample consisted of peripheral blood, taken from a patient treated with proton-based radiotherapy. In nucleotides, the CDR3 is TGCGCCAGCAGCTTGAGGGACTTTAGCACAGATACGCAGTATTTT. Protein: CASSLRDFSTDTQYF.